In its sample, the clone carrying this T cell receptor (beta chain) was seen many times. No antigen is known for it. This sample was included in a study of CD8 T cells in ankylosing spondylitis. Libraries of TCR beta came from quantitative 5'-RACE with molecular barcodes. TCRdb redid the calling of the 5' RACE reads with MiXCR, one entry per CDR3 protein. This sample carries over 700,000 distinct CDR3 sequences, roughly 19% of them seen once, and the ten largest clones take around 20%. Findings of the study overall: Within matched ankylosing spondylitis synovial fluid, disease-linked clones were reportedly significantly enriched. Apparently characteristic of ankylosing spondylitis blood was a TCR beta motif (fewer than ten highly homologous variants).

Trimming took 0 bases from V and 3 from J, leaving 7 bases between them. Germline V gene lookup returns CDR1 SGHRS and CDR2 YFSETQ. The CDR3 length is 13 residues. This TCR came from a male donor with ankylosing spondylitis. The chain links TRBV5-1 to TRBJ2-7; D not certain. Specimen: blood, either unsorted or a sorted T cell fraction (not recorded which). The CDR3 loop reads CASSLDRRYEQYF. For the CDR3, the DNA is TGCGCCAGCAGCTTGGACCGACGCTACGAGCAGTACTTC.